A single sample is the source of the 31 T cell receptor beta chains below, sequenced in a study of cytomegalovirus exposure and HLA in healthy donors. The study ran its PCR with 60 Vbeta and 13 Jbeta primers. Repertoires were generated with immunoSEQ multiplex PCR, while TCRdb's copy carries only in-frame clones and drops some. Across under 150,000 clones, the top ten clones capture about 1.6% of the sample. The specimen sequenced was PBMCs. The receptors were gathered from a middle-aged woman in good health and CMV-seronegative.

To note about this clone: The germline gene is not matched at one end of the junction; a read error may be the cause. The chain employs TRBV19 and TRBJ2-7, with D perhaps matching TRBD1 (6 bases). Per the germline V gene, CDR1 is LNHDA and CDR2 is SQIVND (reference sequence). The CDR3 covers 14 residues. CDR3 sequence: CASSMSRGSHEQYF. For the CDR3, the DNA is TGTGCCAGTAGTATGAGCAGGGGCTCCCACGAGCAGTACTTC. Drawing the rest from reference TRBV19 and TRBJ2-7, the complete variable domain is DGGITQSPKYLFRKEGQNVTLSCEQNLNHDAMYWYRQDPGQGLRLIYYSQIVNDFQKGDIAEGYSVSREKKESFPLTVTSAQKNPTAFYLCASSMSRGSHEQYFGPGTRLTVT.

The genes are TRBV9 and TRBJ2-7; D is perhaps TRBD1 (6 bases). V lost 3 bases and J lost 6, with 28 bases in between. The V gene's germline CDR1 is SGDLS and CDR2 YYNGEE. This CDR3 contains 18 residues. The CDR3 bases are TGTGCCAGCAGCGCAGAGGGGTTTCGGGACAATAGGTGGGGCGAGCAGTACTTC. Protein sequence: CASSAEGFRDNRWGEQYF.

This chain links TRBV7-8 with TRBJ1-1, with unresolved D. V shed 7 bases and J shed 1 base, with 13 bases lying between them. Germline values: CDR1 SGHVS, CDR2 FQNEAQ. The CDR3 is 14 amino acids. CDR3 region: CASNPAGGNTEAFF. CDR3 nucleotide sequence: TGTGCCAGCAACCCGGCGGGTGGGAACACTGAAGCTTTCTTT. Full variable domain (remainder filled in from reference TRBV7-8 and TRBJ1-1): GAGVSQSPRYKVAKRGQDVALRCDPISGHVSLFWYQQALGQGPEFLTYFQNEAQLDKSGLPSDRFFAERPEGSVSTLKIQRTQQEDSAVYLCASNPAGGNTEAFFGQGTRLTVV.

The rearrangement uses TRBV6-6 and TRBJ2-5; 7 bases agree with TRBD1. The CDR3 covers 13 residues. CDR1 is MNHNY and CDR2 is SVGAGI in the germline V gene (reference sequence). J was trimmed by 0 bases and V by 6 bases; bases with no gene match: 1. The CDR3 coding sequence is TGTGCCAGCAGACAGGGGCACCAAGAGACCCAGTACTTC. Its protein product is CASRQGHQETQYF.

This sequence joins TRBV7-3 and TRBJ2-7; TRBD2 matches 8 bases. The CDR3 sequence is 15 residues long. The germline V gene encodes CDR1 SGHTA and CDR2 FQGTGA. V gave up 5 bases and J gave up 7 bases; unmatched junction bases: 13. DNA for the CDR3: TGTGCCAGCAGCCTTAGGACTAGCCCTACGGGGGAGCAGTACTTC. Translating it yields CASSLRTSPTGEQYF.

The chain recombines TRBV10-3 with TRBJ1-1; 7 nucleotides line up with TRBD1. Losses at the gene ends were 11 bases for V and 0 bases for J; bases not matched to a gene: 6. The CDR3 extends over 13 amino acids. Germline CDR1 and CDR2: ENHRY and SYGVKD. Here the CDR3 DNA reads TGTGCCGCGACAGGGTCTGTGAACACTGAAGCTTTCTTT. Translating gives CAATGSVNTEAFF.

The chain carries TRBV28 and TRBJ1-1; possible D gene TRBD1, 6 bases. This CDR3 is 13 amino acids long. V was pared by 7 bases and J by 7 bases, with 16 bases between. Germline CDR1 and CDR2: MDHEN and SYDVKM. CDR3 sequence reads: CASTRGGVVEAFF. The CDR3 nucleotides are TGTGCCAGCACGAGGGGGGGGGTGGTTGAAGCTTTCTTT.

The gene calls are TRBV7-2 and TRBJ1-1; perhaps TRBD1 as D (6 bases). The CDR3 runs to 14 residues. Germline V gives CDR1 SGHTA, CDR2 FQGNSA. V was cut by 1 base and J by 11 bases, with 17 bases left in between. The CDR3 DNA reads TGTGCCAGCAGCTTAGGAGGGCAGGGGCTTGTTGCTTTCTTT. This codes for CASSLGGQGLVAFF.

The V and J genes are TRBV19 and TRBJ2-2, with D possibly TRBD2 on 5 matching bases. Germline CDR1 and CDR2: LNHDA and SQIVND (reference sequence). The V end was cut by 1 base, the J end by 4 bases, with 10 bases between. This CDR3 has 15 residues. The CDR3 is CASSIVSAGTGELFF. The CDR3 DNA reads as TGTGCCAGTAGTATAGTTAGCGCCGGCACCGGGGAGCTGTTTTTT.

The J gene is TRBJ2-7, the V gene TRBV27; the match to TRBD1 covers 7 bases. J lost 5 bases, V lost 5 bases, and 15 bases had no gene match. The germline V gene has CDR1 MNHEY and CDR2 SMNVEV (reference sequence). This CDR3 region has 16 residues. CDR3 nucleotides: TGTGCCAGCAGTGCCTCGACAGGGAAGGGTCTCAACGAGCAGTACGTC. It specifies CASSASTGKGLNEQYV.

The chain employs TRBV10-3 and TRBJ1-6; TRBD1 matches at 8 bases. The CDR3 contains 15 residues. The germline V gene has CDR1 ENHRY and CDR2 SYGVKD. Unmatched junction bases numbered 2, after V lost 0 bases and J lost 7 bases. CDR3 DNA: TGTGCCATCAGTGAGTCGAGACAGGGGAATTCACCCCTCCACTTT. Encoded protein: CAISESRQGNSPLHF.

The chain has TRBV28 and TRBJ1-5; no reliable D call. V lost 2 bases to trimming and J lost 0 bases, with 8 bases between them. CDR1 MDHEN and CDR2 SYDVKM come from the germline V gene. The CDR3 contains 15 residues. The CDR3 is CASSLPTRSNQPQHF. The CDR3 DNA follows: TGTGCCAGCAGTTTACCCACACGTAGCAATCAGCCCCAGCATTTT.

The V and J genes are TRBV19 and TRBJ1-1; D may be TRBD1 (5 bases). CDR1 is LNHDA and CDR2 is SQIVND in the germline V gene (reference sequence). V was pared by 6 bases and J by 3 bases, with 17 bases between. The CDR3 is 15 amino acids. In DNA, the CDR3 is TGTGCCAGTAGCCCGGAGGGGAATCTCGACACTGAAGCTTTCTTT. This codes for CASSPEGNLDTEAFF.

The chain has TRBV29-1 and TRBJ2-5, with D possibly being TRBD2 (5 bases). The length of the CDR3 is 12 residues. In germline, CDR1 is SQVTM, CDR2 ANQGSEA. V was clipped by 6 bases and J by 3 bases, with 11 bases between them. CDR3 amino acids: CSVSDGEETQYF. As DNA, the CDR3 is TGCAGCGTCTCGGACGGGGAAGAGACCCAGTACTTC.

The chain uses TRBV4-2 and TRBJ2-5; D may be TRBD2 (6 bases). V gave up 1 base and J gave up 2 bases, with 8 bases separating them. CDR1 is LGHNA, CDR2 YNFKEQ, per germline. This CDR3 has 14 amino acids. CDR3 bases: TGTGCCAGCAGCCAAGGGGGGAGGCAAGAGACCCAGTACTTC. The encoded protein is CASSQGGRQETQYF.

This sequence joins TRBV7-6 and TRBJ1-1, with TRBD1 matching over 7 bases. Germline CDR1 reads SGHVS; CDR2 reads FNYEAQ. The CDR3 sequence is 14 residues long. After removal of 5 bases from V and 10 bases from J, the junction contained 13 bases not matched to a gene. CDR3 residues: CASSVSATGEAAFF. The CDR3 DNA follows: TGTGCCAGCAGCGTAAGCGCAACAGGGGAGGCAGCTTTCTTT.

This chain uses TRBV27 with TRBJ2-7; tentatively, D is TRBD1 (5 bases). CDR1 and CDR2 from the germline V gene are MNHEY and SMNVEV (reference sequence). The CDR3 length is 15 residues. V lost 7 bases, J lost 2 bases, and 18 bases lay in between. DNA for the CDR3: TGTGCCAGCAATGACAGATACTTAGGGACCTACGAGCAGTACTTC. Translation: CASNDRYLGTYEQYF.

The chain has TRBV10-2 and TRBJ2-7, with 8 bases lining up with TRBD2. In germline, CDR1 is WSHSY, CDR2 SAAADI. The CDR3 has 16 residues. After removal of 0 bases from V and 3 bases from J, the junction contained 7 bases not matched to a gene. As DNA, the CDR3 is TGCGCCAGCAGTGAGTCCGGCGGACTAGCCTTCTACGAGCAGTACGTC. Its translation: CASSESGGLAFYEQYV.

CDR3 loop: CASSTSGSFAGELFF. CDR3 nucleotides: TGTGCCAGTAGTACGTCCGGTAGCTTCGCCGGGGAGCTGTTTTTT. The J gene is TRBJ2-2, the V gene TRBV19; D unclear. Germline loops: CDR1 LNHDA, CDR2 SQIVND (reference sequence). There are 15 residues in the CDR3. V lost 4 bases to trimming and J lost 6 bases, with 15 bases between them. Complete variable domain (other parts from reference TRBV19 and TRBJ2-2): DGGITQSPKYLFRKEGQNVTLSCEQNLNHDAMYWYRQDPGQGLRLIYYSQIVNDFQKGDIAEGYSVSREKKESFPLTVTSAQKNPTAFYLCASSTSGSFAGELFFGEGSRLTVL.

The genes are TRBV6-6 and TRBJ2-7; a possible D gene is TRBD1 (5 bases). V shed 6 bases and J shed 0 bases, with 18 bases lying between them. The CDR3 extends over 16 amino acids. Germline V lookup: CDR1 MNHNY, CDR2 SVGAGI (reference sequence). This CDR3 reads CASSPSGQRSSYEQYV. The CDR3 DNA sequence: TGTGCCAGCAGCCCCTCAGGGCAAAGAAGCTCCTACGAGCAGTACGTC.

V and J are TRBV20-1 and TRBJ2-5; D gene unclear. The CDR3 has 11 amino acids. Trimming cost V 7 bases and J 1 base, with 7 bases left between them. Germline loops: CDR1 DFQATT, CDR2 SNEGSKA (reference sequence). For the CDR3, the DNA is TGCAGTGGCAGGATCCAAGAGACCCAGTACTTC. Translating it yields CSGRIQETQYF.

The rearrangement links TRBV5-4 to TRBJ1-4, with 10 bases aligning to TRBD1. Germline V lookup: CDR1 SGHNT, CDR2 YYREEE (reference sequence). This CDR3 has 15 residues. V was pared by 4 bases and J by 8 bases, with 8 bases of the junction left unmatched. The CDR3 sequence: CASSARQGAGEKLFF. The DNA for the CDR3 is TGTGCCAGCAGCGCCAGACAGGGGGCGGGGGAAAAACTGTTTTTT.

V is TRBV28 and J is TRBJ1-2, with D possibly being TRBD1 (6 bases). The V and J ends lost 5 bases and 1 base respectively, with 14 bases between them. The V gene's germline CDR1 is MDHEN and CDR2 SYDVKM. The CDR3 is 15 amino acids. CDR3 loop: CASSPSTGFNYGYTF. DNA for the CDR3: TGTGCCAGCAGTCCCTCGACAGGATTTAACTATGGCTACACCTTC.

The chain employs TRBV27 and TRBJ2-1; D possibly corresponds to TRBD1 (6 bases). This CDR3 contains 14 residues. Germline CDR1 is MNHEY and CDR2 is SMNVEV (reference sequence). Trimming took off 4 bases at V and 4 bases at J, with 11 bases between the two ends. The CDR3 reads CASSYQGQYNEQFF. DNA for the CDR3: TGTGCCAGCAGTTACCAGGGGCAATACAATGAGCAGTTCTTC.

CDR3 sequence (DNA): TGTGCCAGCAGTAATTTCAGGGGGCTTGGCTACACCTTC. Protein: CASSNFRGLGYTF. V is TRBV28 and J is TRBJ1-2; 8 bases match TRBD1. This CDR3 comprises 13 residues. Germline values: CDR1 MDHEN, CDR2 SYDVKM. V trimming: 5 bases; J trimming: 7 bases; junction bases outside the gene matches: 6.

The chain couples TRBV7-2 to TRBJ1-1; possible D gene TRBD1, 6 bases. V lost 3 bases and J 4 bases, leaving 12 bases between the germline ends. Germline CDR1 SGHTA, CDR2 FQGNSA. The CDR3 has 14 residues. This CDR3 is CASSFDTGTTEAFF. The CDR3 DNA is TGTGCCAGCAGCTTCGACACAGGGACCACTGAAGCTTTCTTT.

The chain carries TRBV7-8 and TRBJ1-3, with TRBD1 identical over 8 bases. Trimming cost V 3 bases and J 8 bases; bases outside gene matches: 6. This CDR3 has 14 amino acids. The V gene's germline CDR1 is SGHVS and CDR2 FQNEAQ. CDR3 sequence reads: CASSFVQGVDTIYF. CDR3 coding DNA: TGTGCCAGCAGCTTTGTACAGGGGGTAGACACCATATATTTT.

The chain couples TRBV7-2 to TRBJ1-2; TRBD1 aligns across 7 bases. The CDR3 totals 14 residues. CDR1 is SGHTA and CDR2 is FQGNSA in the germline V gene. With V trimmed by 0 bases and J by 6 bases, 4 bases remained unmatched. CDR3 sequence: CASSLAKGANGYTF. The CDR3 DNA follows: TGTGCCAGCAGCTTAGCCAAGGGGGCAAATGGCTACACCTTC. Supplemented by reference TRBV7-2 and TRBJ1-2, the full variable domain reads GAGVSQSPSNKVTEKGKDVELRCDPISGHTALYWYRQSLGQGLEFLIYFQGNSAPDKSGLPSDRFSAERTGGSVSTLTIQRTQQEDSAVYLCASSLAKGANGYTFGSGTRLTVV.

This chain joins TRBV5-1 and TRBJ1-1, with TRBD1 identical over 7 bases. V lost 4 bases and J lost 1; bases outside the gene matches: 7. Per germline, CDR1 SGHRS and CDR2 YFSETQ. This CDR3 has 15 amino acids. This CDR3 is CASSLTGTANTEAFF. DNA of the CDR3: TGCGCCAGCAGCCTAACCGGGACAGCGAACACTGAAGCTTTCTTT. Using reference TRBV5-1 and TRBJ1-1 for the parts outside the CDR3, the full variable domain is KAGVTQTPRYLIKTRGQQVTLSCSPISGHRSVSWYQQTPGQGLQFLFEYFSETQRNKGNFPGRFSGRQFSNSRSEMNVSTLELGDSALYLCASSLTGTANTEAFFGQGTRLTVV.

The V call is TRBV19, the J call TRBJ1-2; TRBD1 aligns across 10 bases. This CDR3 is built from 14 residues. Germline trimming cut 6 bases from V and 8 bases from J; bases unmatched to any gene: 9. Germline loops: CDR1 LNHDA, CDR2 SQIVND (reference sequence). In nucleotides, the CDR3 is TGTGCCAGTAGAGGGGACAGGGGAACGGACGGCTACACCTTC. It yields the protein CASRGDRGTDGYTF.

V gene TRBV18 combines with J gene TRBJ1-5; 11 bases match TRBD1. The CDR3 has 15 residues. V lost 3 bases and J lost 7; bases outside the gene matches: 5. Germline CDR1 is KGHSH and CDR2 is LQKENI. CDR3 in DNA: TGTGCCAGCTCACCGGGGACAGGGGGACACCAGCCCCAGCATTTT. Translation: CASSPGTGGHQPQHF.